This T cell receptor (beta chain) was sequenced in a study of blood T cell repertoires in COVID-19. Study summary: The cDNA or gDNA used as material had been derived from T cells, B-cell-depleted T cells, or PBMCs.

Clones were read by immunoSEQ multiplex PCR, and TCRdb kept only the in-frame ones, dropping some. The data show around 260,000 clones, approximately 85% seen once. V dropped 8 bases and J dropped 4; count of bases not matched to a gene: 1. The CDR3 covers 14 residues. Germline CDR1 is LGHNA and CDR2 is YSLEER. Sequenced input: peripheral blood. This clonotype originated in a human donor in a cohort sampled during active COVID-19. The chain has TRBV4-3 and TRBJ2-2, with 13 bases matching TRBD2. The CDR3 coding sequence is TGCGCCAGCCGGACTAGCGGGAGCACCGGGGAGCTGTTTTTT. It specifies CASRTSGSTGELFF.